Listed here are 17 T cell receptor beta chains from one sample, sequenced in a study of blood T cells in healthy people across ages. Primed by a sample-barcoded 5' primer and a J-beta primer mix, a second PCR proceeded for roughly 7 to 11 cycles. TCRdb itself ran the 5' RACE reads through MiXCR, one entry per CDR3 protein. The table has more than 900,000 distinct CDR3 sequences, 20% to 25% seen once; the top ten hold about 0.8%. In addition, the sample was reused for a study of T cells of mothers and their children.

What was sequenced was blood. These receptors were taken from a girl aged 2 to 9 in good health.

V is TRBV10-3 and J is TRBJ2-5; perhaps TRBD2 as D (6 bases). CDR3 length: 14 amino acids. Germline V gene data show CDR1 as ENHRY and CDR2 as SYGVKD. V lost 10 bases and J lost 5, with 20 bases in between. CDR3 loop: CATKGAGLAETQYF. CDR3 in DNA: TGTGCCACCAAAGGGGCCGGCCTAGCGGAGACCCAGTACTTC.

This clonotype was seen only a few times. The chain uses TRBV28 and TRBJ2-4; D is perhaps TRBD1 (5 bases). This CDR3 is 16 amino acids long. Germline V CDR1 and CDR2: MDHEN, SYDVKM. The V and J ends lost 5 bases and 8 bases respectively, with 22 bases between them. The CDR3 region is CASSHYIISEGDIQYF. CDR3 DNA sequence: TGTGCCAGCAGTCACTATATCATTTCGGAAGGGGACATTCAGTACTTC.

This clonotype was found a few times. J is TRBJ2-1 and V is TRBV13; 13 nucleotides match TRBD2. The J call may be faulty, since TRBJ2-5 better matches the DNA end. Germline CDR1 reads PRHDT; CDR2 reads FYEKMQ (reference sequence). This CDR3 has 15 residues. The CDR3 DNA reads as TGTGCCAGCAGCTCGACTAGCGGGGGGTCGGAGACCCAGTACTTC. The encoded protein is CASSSTSGGSETQYF.

The table lists this clonotype with a few counts. The chain uses TRBV12-3 or TRBV12-4 and TRBJ1-6; D uncertain. CDR3 length: 14 residues. Between the trimmed V and J ends, which lost 3 bases and 7 bases, there was a span of 10 bases. CDR3 in amino acids: CASSFGERNSPLHF. CDR3 in DNA: TGTGCCAGCAGTTTTGGGGAGAGGAATTCACCCCTCCACTTT.

This rearrangement joins TRBV20-1 to TRBJ1-4, with D perhaps TRBD1 (5 bases). Trimming took off 8 bases at V and 1 base at J, with 8 bases between the two ends. The germline CDR1 and CDR2 sequences are DFQATT and SNEGSKA (reference sequence). The CDR3 covers 12 residues. CDR3 sequence (DNA): TGCAGTACGGGGCGAACTAATGAAAAACTGTTTTTT. Translated, it gives CSTGRTNEKLFF.

This clonotype was seen only a few times. The CDR3 region is CASSLTSGSIDTQYF. CDR3 in DNA: TGTGCCAGCAGCCTAACTAGCGGGAGCATTGATACGCAGTATTTT. V is TRBV7-2 and J is TRBJ2-3, with TRBD2 matching over 11 bases. The germline V gene has CDR1 SGHTA and CDR2 FQGNSA. Trimming removed 5 bases from V and 6 bases from J; junction bases left unmatched: 7. The CDR3 sequence is 15 residues long.

Of note for this clonotype: One end of the junction is discordant with germline, which a read error may explain. The chain has TRBV12-3 or TRBV12-4 and TRBJ1-2; D may be TRBD1 (5 bases). This CDR3 contains 10 residues. CDR3 in amino acids: CASSPPGPHF. The DNA of the CDR3 is TGTGCCAGCAGTCCTCCGGGACCTCATTTC.

The rearrangement links TRBV6-5 to TRBJ1-2, with D tentatively TRBD1 (5 bases). The CDR3 totals 13 residues. Trimming removed 2 bases at V and 8 bases at J, with 12 bases between. Germline CDR1 MNHEY, CDR2 SVGAGI. The CDR3 sequence is CASSYQGAGGYTF. The CDR3 nucleotides are TGTGCCAGCAGTTACCAGGGCGCCGGAGGCTACACCTTC.

The genes are TRBV7-9 and TRBJ1-2; maybe TRBD1 (5 bases). Germline V CDR1 and CDR2: SEHNR, FQNEAQ (reference sequence). The CDR3 totals 15 residues. The germline V and J ends were trimmed by 2 bases and 5 bases, with 15 bases remaining between them. The CDR3 DNA reads TGTGCCAGCAGCTTAAGGGCAACAGGATCTTATGGCTACACCTTC. Protein sequence: CASSLRATGSYGYTF.

This rearrangement joins TRBV3-1 to TRBJ2-3; the match to TRBD2 covers 8 bases. This CDR3 spans 16 amino acids. V was clipped by 4 bases and J by 1 base; unmatched bases: 7. Per the germline V gene, CDR1 is LGHDT and CDR2 is YNNKEL (reference sequence). CDR3 sequence: CASSRRGAGGTDTQYF. The DNA for the CDR3 is TGTGCCAGCAGCCGCCGAGGAGCGGGAGGCACAGATACGCAGTATTTT.

In this sample, this clonotype turned up a few times. This chain uses TRBV7-3 with TRBJ1-1; no reliable D call. V was cut by 5 bases and J by 0 bases, with 7 bases left in between. CDR1 is SGHTA, CDR2 FQGTGA, per germline. The CDR3 sequence is 13 residues long. DNA of the CDR3: TGTGCCAGCAGCCGGGATTTGAACACTGAAGCTTTCTTT. This codes for CASSRDLNTEAFF.

This clonotype was observed a handful of times. This rearrangement joins TRBV29-1 to TRBJ2-1, with D perhaps TRBD2 (5 bases). The end of the DNA is better explained by TRBJ2-5, so the J call may be wrong. CDR1 is SQVTM and CDR2 is ANQGSEA in the germline V gene. The CDR3 consists of 10 residues. As DNA, the CDR3 is TGCAGCGTCGACTACTCCACCCAGTACTTC. This sequence encodes CSVDYSTQYF.

The rearrangement links TRBV29-1 to TRBJ2-7, with D tentatively TRBD2 (5 bases). Germline V gene lookup returns CDR1 SQVTM and CDR2 ANQGSEA. V dropped 2 bases and J dropped 3 bases, with 11 bases sitting between them. There are 13 residues in the CDR3. CDR3 coding DNA: TGCAGCGTTGAACCCTCCGGGGACTACGAGCAGTACTTC. Protein product: CSVEPSGDYEQYF.

This clonotype appeared a few times. The chain uses TRBV20-1 and TRBJ2-5, with 10 positions matching TRBD2. Germline lookup yields CDR1 DFQATT and CDR2 SNEGSKA (reference sequence). Unmatched junction bases numbered 4, after V lost 2 bases and J lost 4 bases. The CDR3 has 14 residues. This chain's CDR3 is CSARKREGGETQYF. CDR3 in DNA: TGCAGTGCTAGAAAGCGGGAGGGAGGAGAGACCCAGTACTTC.

CDR3 in DNA: TGTGCCACCAGTGATGGAATATCAGGAGAGACCCAGTACTTC. The encoded protein is CATSDGISGETQYF. This sequence joins TRBV24-1 and TRBJ2-5; D remains ambiguous. The CDR3 contains 14 residues. The V end lost 3 bases, the J end lost 4 bases, and 11 bases lay between the germline ends. The germline V gene encodes CDR1 KGHDR and CDR2 SFDVKD.

The chain has TRBV7-3 and TRBJ1-2; a possible D gene is TRBD1 (6 bases). Germline V CDR1 and CDR2: SGHTA, FQGTGA. V lost 5 bases and J 4 bases, leaving 20 bases between the germline ends. The CDR3 consists of 16 residues. In DNA, the CDR3 is TGTGCCAGCAGCGACGGATACAGGGATTCGGCCTATGGCTACACCTTC. This encodes CASSDGYRDSAYGYTF.

The chain joins TRBV10-3 to TRBJ1-1, with D perhaps TRBD1 (5 bases). V dropped 10 bases and J dropped 6 bases, with 15 bases sitting between them. The CDR3 covers 12 residues. In germline, CDR1 is ENHRY, CDR2 SYGVKD. CDR3 amino acids: CATVTGNAEAFF. The CDR3 DNA reads TGTGCCACCGTTACAGGTAACGCTGAAGCTTTCTTT.